The 22 T cell receptor beta chains presented below share a single source sample, sequenced in a study of OX40 agonist ivuxolimab in advanced cancers. The table came from immunoSEQ multiplex PCR; TCRdb's copy has only in-frame clones and leaves some out. This sample yields 75,000 to 100,000 clones, of which roughly 82% are seen a single time; about 2.5% belongs to the top ten. This specimen consisted of CD4+ or CD8+ T cells sorted from blood, obtained in a trial of the OX40 agonist ivuxolimab. These receptors were collected from an adult with an advanced solid tumor such as melanoma, head and neck, liver or kidney cancer.

The chain employs TRBV18 and TRBJ2-6; 9 bases are a match to TRBD1. Germline CDR1 KGHSH, CDR2 LQKENI. The CDR3 contains 19 residues. The ends lost 2 bases at V and 0 bases at J; junction bases unmatched: 8. The CDR3 spells CASSPYPGQGSSGANVLTF. For the CDR3, the DNA is TGTGCCAGCTCACCATACCCGGGACAGGGAAGCTCTGGGGCCAACGTCCTGACTTTC.

The chain is built from TRBV27 and TRBJ1-1; the D is unclear. Per germline, CDR1 MNHEY and CDR2 SMNVEV (reference sequence). CDR3 length equals 16 residues. V gave up 3 bases and J gave up 3 bases, with 17 bases separating them. CDR3 amino acids: CASSFLPGPGDTEAFF. CDR3 in DNA: TGTGCCAGCAGTTTCCTTCCGGGTCCGGGTGACACTGAAGCTTTCTTT.

Worth noting for this clone: An end of the junction does not agree with germline; a read error may underlie this. The rearrangement links TRBV28 to TRBJ1-5; a weak D match, TRBD1 (5 bases). This CDR3 is 16 amino acids long. In germline, CDR1 is MDHEN, CDR2 SYDVKM. The CDR3 DNA is TGTGCCAGCAGTTATGGTTCCGGGCAGGGCAACCAGCCCCAGCATTTT. It specifies CASSYGSGQGNQPQHF.

The chain recombines TRBV6-5 with TRBJ1-1; perhaps TRBD1 as D (6 bases). The germline V and J ends were trimmed by 0 bases and 0 bases, with 11 bases remaining between them. Germline lookup yields CDR1 MNHEY and CDR2 SVGAGI. The CDR3 is made up of 16 amino acids. CDR3 protein: CASSYSRTAMNTEAFF. The DNA of the CDR3 is TGTGCCAGCAGTTACTCCCGGACAGCCATGAACACTGAAGCTTTCTTT.

This chain joins TRBV5-6 and TRBJ2-3; either TRBD1 or TRBD2 may fit D (5 bases each). Germline V gives CDR1 SGHDT, CDR2 YYEEEE. Trimming shortened V by 4 bases and J by 4 bases, and 22 bases separated the two germline ends. The CDR3 covers 17 residues. The CDR3 DNA sequence: TGTGCCAGCAGCCTTATGGGGGATTTGGTGGGTGCAGATACGCAGTATTTT. Its translation is CASSLMGDLVGADTQYF.

The V gene is TRBV5-4, the J gene TRBJ2-5; D ambiguous. The V gene lost 7 bases and the J gene lost 5 bases, with 18 bases spanning the gap. Germline-derived CDR1 and CDR2 are SGHNT and YYREEE (reference sequence). The CDR3 covers 14 residues. The CDR3 spells CASGTVSSLETQYF. As DNA, the CDR3 is TGTGCCAGCGGAACAGTGTCGAGTTTGGAGACCCAGTACTTC.

This clone was seen a handful of times. This chain links TRBV7-6 with TRBJ2-1, with D hard to call. The CDR3 extends over 11 amino acids. Germline V CDR1 and CDR2: SGHVS, FNYEAQ. Trimming shortened V by 7 bases and J by 7 bases, and 8 bases separated the two germline ends. Here the CDR3 DNA reads TGTGCCAGCACCGCAGGAAATGAGCAGTTCTTC. Translation gives CASTAGNEQFF.

The chain links TRBV2 to TRBJ2-5, with a possible D match to TRBD1 (6 bases). V was trimmed by 4 bases and J by 1 base, leaving 7 bases between them. The CDR3 is 13 amino acids. CDR1 SNHLY and CDR2 FYNNEI come from the germline V gene. For the CDR3, the DNA is TGTGCCAGCAGTGGGGACATCCAAGAGACCCAGTACTTC. Encoded protein: CASSGDIQETQYF.

The chain uses TRBV6-6 and TRBJ2-3; a possible D gene is TRBD2 (7 bases). Per the germline V gene, CDR1 is MNHNY and CDR2 is SVGAGI (reference sequence). Between the trimmed V and J ends, which lost 6 bases and 5 bases, there was a span of 18 bases. The CDR3 totals 15 residues. The CDR3, as DNA: TGTGCCAGCAGCCAGAGGGGGGGGGCCGGAGATACGCAGTATTTT. Protein product: CASSQRGGAGDTQYF.

This chain uses TRBV14 with TRBJ2-5, with no clear D. Germline V gives CDR1 SGHDN, CDR2 FVKESK. This CDR3 comprises 14 residues. V lost 4 bases to trimming and J lost 4 bases, with 13 bases between them. CDR3 sequence: CASSPEFILETQYF. The CDR3 DNA reads as TGTGCCAGCAGCCCAGAATTCATCTTAGAGACCCAGTACTTC.

This chain joins TRBV7-2 and TRBJ1-2; D might be TRBD1 (6 bases). Germline loops: CDR1 SGHTA, CDR2 FQGNSA. The CDR3 is 15 amino acids. With 5 bases removed from V and 0 bases from J, the gap between germline ends came to 13 bases. CDR3 bases: TGTGCCAGCAGCCCATTGGACAGACCTAACTATGGCTACACCTTC. This gives the protein CASSPLDRPNYGYTF.

This clone was detected only a few times. The J gene is TRBJ1-1, the V gene TRBV10-3; D is uncertain. Trimming took off 8 bases at V and 4 bases at J, with 11 bases between the two ends. Germline values: CDR1 ENHRY, CDR2 SYGVKD. The length of the CDR3 is 12 residues. CDR3 sequence: CAIARRGTEAFF. DNA for the CDR3: TGTGCCATCGCCCGGCGGGGCACTGAAGCTTTCTTT.

Only a few counts were recorded for this clone. The rearrangement uses TRBV2 and TRBJ1-5; D not resolved. The germline V and J ends were trimmed by 5 bases and 3 bases, with 11 bases remaining between them. Looked up from germline, CDR1 is SNHLY and CDR2 is FYNNEI. CDR3 length: 14 residues. The CDR3 DNA reads as TGTGCCAGCAGTAGGGAAGGATTCAATCAGCCCCAGCATTTT. Protein product: CASSREGFNQPQHF.

Notes on this clone: Other nucleotide sequences in the sample specify the same CDR3. V and J are TRBV5-8 and TRBJ2-7; TRBD1 aligns across 8 bases. From germline, CDR1 is SGHTS and CDR2 YDEGEE. CDR3 size: 14 residues. The trim removed 8 bases at V and 6 bases at J, leaving 13 bases unmatched. The CDR3 spells CASSRQGHSGEQYF. The DNA of the CDR3 is TGTGCCAGTAGCCGACAGGGGCATAGCGGCGAGCAGTACTTC.

V is TRBV5-1 and J is TRBJ2-2, with D uncertain. V was pared by 1 base and J by 6 bases, with 4 bases between. The CDR3 extends over 12 amino acids. CDR1 and CDR2 (germline): SGHRS, YFSETQ. CDR3 residues: CASSLTSGELFF. The DNA for the CDR3 is TGCGCCAGCAGCTTGACTTCCGGGGAGCTGTTTTTT.

The chain has TRBV5-1 and TRBJ1-4; no clear D gene. The CDR3 sequence is 12 residues long. V lost 4 bases and J 4 bases, leaving 5 bases between the germline ends. CDR1 is SGHRS, CDR2 YFSETQ, per germline. The chain's CDR3 is CASSRDNEKLFF. The CDR3 nucleotides are TGCGCCAGCAGCCGGGATAATGAAAAACTGTTTTTT.

The V gene is TRBV7-2, the J gene TRBJ2-7; 8 positions agree with TRBD2. In germline, CDR1 is SGHTA, CDR2 FQGNSA. The CDR3 is 11 residues long. The V and J ends lost 8 bases and 8 bases, in that order; junction bases with no gene match: 5. CDR3 protein: CASRGGGKQYF. CDR3 sequence (DNA): TGTGCCAGCCGTGGCGGGGGGAAGCAGTACTTC.

The CDR3: CASSLGTAGAGELFF. CDR3 bases: TGCGCCAGCAGCCTTGGGACAGCGGGGGCCGGGGAGCTGTTTTTT. This chain connects TRBV5-1 to TRBJ2-2; weak D call: TRBD2 (8 bases). The CDR3 loop spans 15 amino acids. Germline assignment: CDR1 SGHRS and CDR2 YFSETQ. V lost 4 bases and J 6 bases, leaving 16 bases between the germline ends.

The V call is TRBV6-5, the J call TRBJ2-3, with TRBD2 matching over 9 bases. The germline V gene has CDR1 MNHEY and CDR2 SVGAGI. The CDR3 spans 14 residues. V lost 7 bases to trimming and J lost 1 base; unmatched junction nucleotides: 3. CDR3 nucleotides: TGTGCCAGCATGTTAGCGGGGGGCACAGATACGCAGTATTTT. Its translation: CASMLAGGTDTQYF.

The chain uses TRBV5-1 and TRBJ2-3; D is unresolved. CDR1 SGHRS and CDR2 YFSETQ come from the germline V gene. Between the trimmed V and J ends, which lost 4 bases and 4 bases, there was a span of 13 bases. The CDR3 has 14 amino acids. The CDR3 DNA is TGCGCCAGCAGCCCGAACCCCGGTCCAGATACGCAGTATTTT. Encoded protein: CASSPNPGPDTQYF.

J is TRBJ2-5 and V is TRBV28, with D unclear. This CDR3 region has 15 residues. With 5 bases removed from V and 4 bases from J, the gap between germline ends came to 17 bases. Germline V gene data show CDR1 as MDHEN and CDR2 as SYDVKM. The chain's CDR3 is CASSGLDQVVETQYF. The CDR3 DNA reads TGTGCCAGCAGTGGCCTGGACCAGGTTGTAGAGACCCAGTACTTC.

The chain combines TRBV5-6 with TRBJ2-5, with no clear D. Germline V gene sequence: CDR1 SGHDT, CDR2 YYEEEE. The V gene lost 4 bases and the J gene lost 4 bases, with 17 bases spanning the gap. This CDR3 spans 15 amino acids. Here the CDR3 reads CASSPAAIPRETQYF. CDR3 sequence (DNA): TGTGCCAGCAGCCCGGCGGCCATTCCCCGAGAGACCCAGTACTTC.